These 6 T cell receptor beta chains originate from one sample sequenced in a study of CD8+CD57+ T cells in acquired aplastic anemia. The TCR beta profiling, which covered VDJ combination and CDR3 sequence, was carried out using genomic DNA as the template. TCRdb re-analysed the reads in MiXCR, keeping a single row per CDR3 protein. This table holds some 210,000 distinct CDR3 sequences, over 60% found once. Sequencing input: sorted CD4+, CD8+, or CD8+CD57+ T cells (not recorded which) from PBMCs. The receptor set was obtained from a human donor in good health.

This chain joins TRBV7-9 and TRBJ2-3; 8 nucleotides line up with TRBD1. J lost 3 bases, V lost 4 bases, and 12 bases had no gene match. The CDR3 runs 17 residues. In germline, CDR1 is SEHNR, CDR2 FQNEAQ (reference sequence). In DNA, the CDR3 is TGTGCCAGCAGCTCAAGCGTAGGACAGGGTCCAACAGATACGCAGTATTTT. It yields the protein CASSSSVGQGPTDTQYF. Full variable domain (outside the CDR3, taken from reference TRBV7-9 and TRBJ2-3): DTGVSQNPRHKITKRGQNVTFRCDPISEHNRLYWYRQTLGQGPEFLTYFQNEAQLEKSRLLSDRFSAERPKGSFSTLEIQRTEQGDSAMYLCASSSSVGQGPTDTQYFGPGTRLTVL.

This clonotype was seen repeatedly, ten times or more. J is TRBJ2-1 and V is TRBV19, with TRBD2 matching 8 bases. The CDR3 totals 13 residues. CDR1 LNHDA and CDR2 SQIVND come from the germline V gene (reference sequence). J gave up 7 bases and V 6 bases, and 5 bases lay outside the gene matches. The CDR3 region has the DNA TGTGCCAGTAGCACGGGACTAGGAAATGAGCAGTTCTTC. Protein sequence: CASSTGLGNEQFF.

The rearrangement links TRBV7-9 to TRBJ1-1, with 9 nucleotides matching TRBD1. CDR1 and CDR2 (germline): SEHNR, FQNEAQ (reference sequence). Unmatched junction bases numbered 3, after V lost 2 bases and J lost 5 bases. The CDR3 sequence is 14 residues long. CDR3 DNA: TGTGCCAGCAGCTTATCGACAGGGGGAACTGAAGCTTTCTTT. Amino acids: CASSLSTGGTEAFF.

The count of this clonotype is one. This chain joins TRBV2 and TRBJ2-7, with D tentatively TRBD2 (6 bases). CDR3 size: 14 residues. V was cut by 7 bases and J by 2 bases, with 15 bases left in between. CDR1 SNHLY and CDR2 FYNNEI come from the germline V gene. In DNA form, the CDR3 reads TGTGCCAGCAAAGATCCCGGGACTCCCTACGAGCAGTACTTC. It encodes CASKDPGTPYEQYF.

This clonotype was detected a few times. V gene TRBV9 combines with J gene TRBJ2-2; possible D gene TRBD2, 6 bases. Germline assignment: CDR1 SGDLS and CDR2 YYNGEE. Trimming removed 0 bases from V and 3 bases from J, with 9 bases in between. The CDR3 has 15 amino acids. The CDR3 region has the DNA TGTGCCAGCAGCGTAGGCTGGGGGGACACCGGGGAGCTGTTTTTT. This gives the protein CASSVGWGDTGELFF.

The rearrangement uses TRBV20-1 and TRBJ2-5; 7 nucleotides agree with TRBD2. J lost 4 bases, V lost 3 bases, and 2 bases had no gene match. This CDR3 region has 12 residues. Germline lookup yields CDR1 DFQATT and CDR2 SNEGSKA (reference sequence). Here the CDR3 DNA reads TGCAGTGCTAGCCAGCGGGGAGAGACCCAGTACTTC. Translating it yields CSASQRGETQYF.